This T cell receptor (beta chain) was obtained from a study of regulatory T cells in long-lasting Graves disease. Study-level results: It was in persistent disease that TRBV28, TRBJ1-2 and TRBJ2-5 were favored.

Both iRepertoire HTBI primers and Arm-PCR of CDR3 regions were used to build the TCR beta libraries. TCRdb fed the multiplex PCR reads into MiXCR, producing one record per CDR3 protein. The table has some 500,000 distinct CDR3 sequences, roughly 15% seen once; the top ten hold 20% to 25%. Time point described: newly diagnosed GD, antithyroid drugs for less than 3 months. PBMCs were the source of the RNA used for TCR sequencing. An endocrinology department in Xi'an, China, supplied the patients. This clonotype came up a few times. What it binds is unknown. V was cut by 4 bases and J by 5 bases, with 12 bases left in between. Germline-derived CDR1 and CDR2 are SGDLS and YYNGEE. This CDR3 is built from 13 residues. These data also featured in a second study, about T cells in Graves' hyperthyroidism and ophthalmopathy. As reported in that work: When the TCR CDR3 underwent first-round RT-PCR, the HTBI primer set was used. Peripheral blood also featured most of the thyroid clonotypes expanded above 0.001.

The sequencing here drew on peripheral blood mononuclear cells (PBMCs), taken at new diagnosis, from a patient treated with antithyroid drugs. The chain links TRBV9 to TRBJ2-5; no clear D gene. This receptor was taken from a woman aged 40-65 years with Graves disease. The CDR3 DNA reads TGTGCCAGCAGCCTCGGTTCGATTGAGACCCAGTACTTC. This sequence encodes CASSLGSIETQYF.